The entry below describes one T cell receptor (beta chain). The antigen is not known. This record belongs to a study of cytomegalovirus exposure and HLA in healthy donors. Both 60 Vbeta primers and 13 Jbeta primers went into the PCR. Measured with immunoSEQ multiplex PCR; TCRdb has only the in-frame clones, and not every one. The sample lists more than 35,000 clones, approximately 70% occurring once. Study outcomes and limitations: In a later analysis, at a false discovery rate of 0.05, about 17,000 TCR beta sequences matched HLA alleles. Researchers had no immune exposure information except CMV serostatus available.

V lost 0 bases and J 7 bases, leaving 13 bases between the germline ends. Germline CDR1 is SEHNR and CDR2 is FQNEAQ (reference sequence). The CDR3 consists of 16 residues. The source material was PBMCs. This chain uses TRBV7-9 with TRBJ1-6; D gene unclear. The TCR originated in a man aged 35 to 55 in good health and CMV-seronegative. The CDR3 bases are TGTGCCAGCAGCTTAGCGTCCGGACTTAGGAATTCACCCCTCCACTTT. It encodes CASSLASGLRNSPLHF.